This entry features one T cell receptor (beta chain) sequence. Antigen: not known. It was with a sample-barcoded 5' primer and a J-beta primer mix that a second PCR of roughly 6 to 12 cycles was run. Every sample returned 2.5 million or more CDR3-containing paired-end reads. MiXCR, applied by TCRdb to the 5' RACE reads, yields one record per CDR3 protein. Of approximately 800,000 distinct CDR3 sequences listed, around 25% are singletons. Germline CDR1 DFQATT, CDR2 SNEGSKA (reference sequence). Trimming removed 1 base from V and 4 bases from J, with 10 bases in between. This CDR3 spans 13 amino acids. The sample belongs to a study of blood T cells in healthy people across ages. Study-wide results and caveats: TCR beta diversity, measured per million T cells, fell in a roughly linear way with age.

The data were also submitted as part of a second study, on T cells of mothers and their children.

This receptor was identified in a boy aged 5 to 17 in good health. The sequenced sample consisted of blood. V is TRBV20-1 and J is TRBJ1-2, with D hard to call. The DNA for the CDR3 is TGCAGTGCTAGAGCAAGGTCAATCTATGGCTACACCTTC. Translated: CSARARSIYGYTF.